This TCR beta chain came from a study of T cells after yellow fever vaccination (dated by TCRdb to the late 2010s). Context from the whole study: The SMART-Seq v4 Ultra Low Input RNA kit was used to prepare libraries from fractions with low cell numbers. Blood was drawn at multiple timepoints before and after primary and secondary immunization, with bulk PBMC replicates and cell subsets isolated. Two healthy male donors, one aged 18 to 30 and one aged 30 to 40 years, were included in the cohort. To track T-cell clones before and after primary and booster YFV17D yellow fever vaccination, bulk TCR alpha and beta repertoires were sequenced longitudinally. Study-wide findings and limitations: Compared with the primary T-cell response, the secondary T-cell response was faster but weaker, reaching its peak on day 5 rather than on day 15. The study included only two donors, which limits how far the findings can be generalized. Most clones expanded after primary vaccination were re-detected after the booster (around 96% of CD4 and around 88% of CD8), suggesting broad memory maintenance. A small fraction of clonotypes appeared in both the CD4 and CD8 compartments, likely as a result of convergent recombination. Computational filtering was required because FACS-sorted repertoires could contain abundant contaminating clonotypes from the bulk population.

TCR cDNA was synthesized by 5'RACE template switching, through which a universal primer site and unique molecular identifiers were introduced. Priming of cDNA synthesis was performed from both the TCR alpha and TCR beta constant segments. Library amplification involved two PCR steps, and the second step added sample barcodes and sequencing adapters. Sequencing of the libraries was done on either Illumina HiSeq 2500 (2x100 bp) or NovaSeq (2x150 bp). As for how the authors treated the data: MIGEC handled demultiplexing of reads and collapsing into UMI consensus sequences, while MiXCR performed V(D)J alignment. Using edgeR on replicate PBMC samples, clonotypes were called vaccine-responding if FDR was below 0.01 and the log2 fold change was above 5 up to day 15. Each bulk clonotype received a CD4 or CD8 identity based on whether the sequenced CD4 or CD8 repertoire contained that clonotype at higher abundance. Starting from the raw public reads, TCRdb applied fastp trimming at Q25, assembled clones with MiXCR and retained in-frame beta chains. Each entry is one CDR3 protein sequence, shown with its most common DNA and genes. Clone size and V and J calls follow TCRdb, not the original study. In all, the sample holds about 150,000 distinct CDR3 sequences, and 5% to 8% of those were seen once. The ten largest clones take up 0.55% to 0.7% of the sample.

Looking up the germline V gene (reference sequence) yields CDR1 LGHDT and CDR2 YNNKEL. The CDR3 goes from the cysteine to the phenylalanine over 15 residues. Of all the DNA, just the CDR3 is kept, 45 bases in frame from base 1. Relative to germline, V is missing 0 bases and J is missing 4 bases, with 2 bases of the junction outside any gene match. This specimen's treatment or condition label, per the study, means: live attenuated yellow fever vaccine strain. A standard Ficoll-Paque protocol was used to isolate PBMCs from peripheral blood. CD4 and CD8 T-cell fractions were isolated with Dynabeads CD4 and CD8 positive selection kits. TriZol was used to extract RNA from bulk PBMCs, CD4 and CD8 fractions, and dextramer-positive and dextramer-negative fractions. This clonotype was recorded a few times. The clone's antigen remains unknown. No base qualities exist here, and no much larger clone lies one base off it.

The sequence is built from TRBV3-1 and TRBJ2-1; 8 of the junction bases match TRBD2. The sequenced sample was CD4+ T cells sorted from PBMCs, obtained 10 days after the yellow fever booster vaccination. This receptor was identified in a man aged 25-45 years who received the YFV17D yellow fever vaccine. Here the CDR3 is given as CASSQEAGGYNEQFF. The nucleotides are TGTGCCAGCAGCCAAGAGGCGGGAGGTTACAATGAGCAGTTCTTC.